These 23 T cell receptor beta chains were sequenced from one sample in a study of regulatory T cells in long-lasting Graves disease. Time point: newly diagnosed GD, antithyroid drugs for less than 3 months. The TCR library was made from RNA extracted from PBMCs. According to the study, TCR beta libraries were built with iRepertoire HTBI primers and CDR3-region Arm-PCR. TCRdb re-called the multiplex PCR reads through MiXCR, storing one row per CDR3 protein. Of hundreds of thousands of distinct CDR3 sequences in the sample, roughly 13% were seen once. This same sample was also part of a study on T cells in Graves' hyperthyroidism and ophthalmopathy.

Sample: peripheral blood mononuclear cells (PBMCs), taken at new diagnosis, from a patient treated with antithyroid drugs. The receptors here all came from a man under 40 with Graves disease.

The chain recombines TRBV10-3 with TRBJ1-1, with D hard to call. Trimming took off 8 bases at V and 3 bases at J, with 13 bases between the two ends. Per the germline V gene, CDR1 is ENHRY and CDR2 is SYGVKD. This CDR3 contains 13 residues. CDR3 sequence reads: CAIGGGYYTEAFF. The CDR3 region has the DNA TGTGCCATCGGCGGAGGTTATTACACTGAAGCTTTCTTT.

At least ten counts were recorded for this clonotype. V gene TRBV20-1 combines with J gene TRBJ2-7, with 7 positions matching TRBD2. V shed 0 bases, J shed 3 bases, and the junction held 5 bases outside the gene matches. Germline CDR1 and CDR2: DFQATT and SNEGSKA (reference sequence). CDR3 length equals 14 residues. The CDR3, as DNA: TGCAGTGCTAGAGAAGGCGGGAGAGTCTACGAGCAGTACTTC. Its protein product is CSAREGGRVYEQYF.

This clonotype appeared many times. The CDR3 here is CASSVAFPYTF. CDR3 DNA sequence: TGTGCCAGCAGTGTCGCCTTTCCCTACACCTTC. V gene TRBV6-2 or TRBV6-3 combines with J gene TRBJ1-2; D is uncertain. CDR3 length: 11 amino acids. Trimming took 5 bases from V and 10 from J, leaving 11 bases between them. Germline V gene sequence: CDR1 MNHEY, CDR2 SVGEGT.

This clonotype was observed at least ten times. V is TRBV2 and J is TRBJ1-1; D may be TRBD1 (6 bases). Per germline, CDR1 SNHLY and CDR2 FYNNEI. The length of the CDR3 is 14 residues. V was shortened by 5 bases and J by 4 bases, with 14 bases between the two germline ends. The CDR3 DNA is TGTGCCAGCAGTTTAGGCAGGGGCTCCACTGAAGCTTTCTTT. Protein sequence: CASSLGRGSTEAFF. The whole variable domain, remainder taken from reference TRBV2 and TRBJ1-1, is EPEVTQTPSHQVTQMGQEVILRCVPISNHLYFYWYRQILGQKVEFLVSFYNNEISEKSEIFDDQFSVERPDGSNFTLKIRSTKLEDSAMYFCASSLGRGSTEAFFGQGTRLTVV.

This sequence joins TRBV24-1 and TRBJ2-6; the D gene is possibly TRBD1 (7 bases). V was trimmed by 4 bases and J by 0 bases, leaving 18 bases between them. CDR1 KGHDR and CDR2 SFDVKD come from the germline V gene. This CDR3 region has 19 residues. The CDR3: CATSDPRQGLLSGANVLTF. The CDR3 DNA reads TGTGCCACCAGTGACCCAAGACAGGGACTGCTCTCTGGGGCCAACGTCCTGACTTTC.

In this sample, this clonotype turned up many times. The chain combines TRBV6-5 with TRBJ2-3; D is perhaps TRBD2 (5 bases). This CDR3 is 17 amino acids long. CDR1 and CDR2 (germline): MNHEY, SVGAGI. V lost 4 bases to trimming and J lost 3 bases, with 20 bases between them. The CDR3 spells CASSFLTLGGSTDTQYF. The CDR3, as DNA: TGTGCCAGCAGTTTTCTGACCCTAGGAGGATCGACAGATACGCAGTATTTT.

This clonotype was seen only a few times. The rearrangement links TRBV7-9 to TRBJ2-1; the match to TRBD2 covers 7 bases. V lost 1 base, J lost 6 bases, and 3 bases stayed unmatched. The CDR3 has 14 residues. The germline CDR1 and CDR2 sequences are SEHNR and FQNEAQ (reference sequence). The CDR3 DNA is TGTGCCAGCAGCTTAGTCGGGGAGGGCAATGAGCAGTTCTTC. Protein sequence: CASSLVGEGNEQFF.

Note on this clonotype: Just one base apart from a much larger clone, this may be a read error. The chain employs TRBV29-1 and TRBJ2-1; perhaps D is TRBD1 or TRBD2 (6 bases each). From germline, CDR1 is SQVTM and CDR2 ANQGSEA. V was shortened by 4 bases and J by 10 bases, with 17 bases between the two germline ends. This CDR3 comprises 13 residues. CDR3 sequence reads: CSVVTGGRNEQFF. The CDR3 nucleotides read TGCAGCGTTGTCACCGGGGGCAGGAACGAGCAGTTCTTC.

V usage is TRBV29-1 and J usage is TRBJ2-7; D might be TRBD1 (7 bases). V lost 4 bases to trimming and J lost 0 bases, with 16 bases between them. The CDR3 extends over 15 amino acids. CDR1 and CDR2 (germline): SQVTM, ANQGSEA. The CDR3: CSVAGGQIPSYEQYF. CDR3 DNA sequence: TGCAGCGTTGCCGGGGGACAGATCCCCTCCTACGAGCAGTACTTC.

This clonotype has at least ten counts. This sequence joins TRBV24-1 and TRBJ2-3, with 8 bases lining up with TRBD1. The CDR3 contains 15 residues. Germline loops: CDR1 KGHDR, CDR2 SFDVKD. The junction had 8 bases not matched to a gene; V was cut back by 2 bases and J by 8 bases. DNA for the CDR3: TGTGCCACCAGTGATTGGGGACAGGAACGGCGTACGCAGTATTTT. Translated, it gives CATSDWGQERRTQYF.

This clonotype has at least ten counts. The chain has TRBV12-5 and TRBJ1-1, with unresolved D. V lost 3 bases and J 3 bases, leaving 17 bases between the germline ends. The CDR3 extends over 16 amino acids. The germline V gene has CDR1 LGHNT and CDR2 FRNRAP. The CDR3 DNA is TGTGCTAGTGGTTTAGATCCCCCGGAGTCCTACACTGAAGCTTTCTTT. It encodes CASGLDPPESYTEAFF.

This clonotype was detected ten times or more. This chain connects TRBV20-1 to TRBJ1-2, with a tentative D call TRBD1 (5 bases). The CDR3 has 11 amino acids. Germline V gene data show CDR1 as DFQATT and CDR2 as SNEGSKA (reference sequence). The CDR3 DNA is TGCAGCCGATGGGGGGACCATGGCTACACCTTC. It yields the protein CSRWGDHGYTF.

The J gene is TRBJ2-1, the V gene TRBV27; 10 bases are a match to TRBD2. With 8 bases clipped from V and 6 bases from J, the junction kept 10 bases outside the gene matches. CDR1 and CDR2 (germline): MNHEY, SMNVEV (reference sequence). CDR3 length: 15 residues. CDR3 amino acids: CASGRRTSGLNEQFF. The CDR3, as DNA: TGTGCCAGCGGCAGAAGGACTAGCGGCCTCAATGAGCAGTTCTTC.

This clonotype appeared a few times. The chain links TRBV15 to TRBJ2-7, with D unclear. Trimming took off 0 bases at V and 6 bases at J, with 9 bases between the two ends. Germline lookup yields CDR1 LNHNV and CDR2 YYDKDF (reference sequence). This CDR3 is built from 13 residues. As DNA, the CDR3 is TGTGCCACCAGCAGAGATCGTGGGTTCGAGCAGTACTTC. It translates to CATSRDRGFEQYF.

The rearrangement joins TRBV20-1 to TRBJ2-5; 9 bases agree with TRBD2. The CDR3 is made up of 15 amino acids. V was pared by 3 bases and J by 1 base, with 6 bases of the junction left unmatched. Per the germline V gene, CDR1 is DFQATT and CDR2 is SNEGSKA (reference sequence). The CDR3 is CSASSVAGAQETQYF. In DNA form, the CDR3 reads TGCAGTGCTAGTTCGGTAGCGGGAGCCCAAGAGACCCAGTACTTC.

This chain joins TRBV4-1 and TRBJ2-7, with D possibly TRBD2 on 7 matching bases. The V gene lost 3 bases and the J gene lost 7 bases, with 16 bases spanning the gap. From germline, CDR1 is MGHRA and CDR2 YSYEKL. This CDR3 is built from 14 residues. In DNA, the CDR3 is TGCGCCAGCAGCCACCTCCGGGGGGCGCAGGAGCAGTACTTC. Amino acid sequence: CASSHLRGAQEQYF.

This clonotype came up a few times. The gene calls are TRBV6-4 and TRBJ1-1; D is possibly TRBD1 (5 bases). V was shortened by 2 bases and J by 1 base, with 8 bases between the two germline ends. Germline V gene sequence: CDR1 MRHNA, CDR2 SNTAGT. The CDR3 runs to 14 residues. The CDR3 nucleotides are TGTGCCAGCAGTGACCTGGGGGGGAACACTGAAGCTTTCTTT. Its protein is CASSDLGGNTEAFF.

About this clonotype: A much larger clonotype is one base distant, so this may be a read error. The rearrangement uses TRBV12-3 or TRBV12-4 and TRBJ2-5; TRBD2 aligns across 14 bases. Germline trimming cut 6 bases from V and 4 bases from J; bases unmatched to any gene: 7. The CDR3 sequence is 16 residues long. CDR3 amino acids: CASSPTSGRGGETQYF. The CDR3, as DNA: TGTGCCAGCAGCCCGACTAGCGGGAGGGGGGGAGAGACCCAGTACTTC.

This chain uses TRBV6-2 or TRBV6-3 with TRBJ2-1; TRBD1 or TRBD2 may be the D gene (6 bases each). The end of the DNA is better explained by TRBJ2-5, so the J call may be wrong. The germline V gene encodes CDR1 MNHEY and CDR2 SVGEGT. The CDR3 is made up of 14 amino acids. For the CDR3, the DNA is TGTGCCAGCAGTTACCCGGGGGCCCAAGAGACCCAGTACTTC. Its protein is CASSYPGAQETQYF.

This clonotype was seen more than once but under ten times. The chain carries TRBV7-9 and TRBJ2-1; no reliable D call. The germline V gene encodes CDR1 SEHNR and CDR2 FQNEAQ (reference sequence). V was pared by 3 bases and J by 6 bases, with 9 bases between. The CDR3 is 13 residues long. The CDR3 region has the DNA TGTGCCAGCAGCTTTAGTGTAGGCAATGAGCAGTTCTTC. This sequence encodes CASSFSVGNEQFF.

The genes are TRBV24-1 and TRBJ1-1; D might be TRBD1 (6 bases). CDR1 and CDR2 (germline): KGHDR, SFDVKD. The CDR3 is made up of 13 amino acids. V lost 2 bases, J lost 11 bases, and 14 bases lay in between. CDR3 DNA sequence: TGTGCCACCAGTGATTCAAACAGGGCCAGGGCTTTCTTT. Its translation: CATSDSNRARAFF.

This clonotype was counted at least ten times. The chain carries TRBV7-9 and TRBJ1-2; D unresolved. Deletions cut 5 bases from V and 7 bases from J, with 14 bases between. Germline-derived CDR1 and CDR2 are SEHNR and FQNEAQ (reference sequence). The CDR3 contains 13 residues. The CDR3 reads CASSLVGTLGYTF. Here the CDR3 DNA reads TGTGCCAGCAGCCTCGTCGGCACACTTGGCTACACCTTC.

The CDR3 sequence is CASSLSGHADTQYF. CDR3 DNA sequence: TGCGCCAGCAGCTTGTCCGGTCACGCAGATACGCAGTATTTT. The genes are TRBV5-1 and TRBJ2-3; D ambiguous. The CDR3 is 14 amino acids. The V and J ends lost 1 base and 4 bases respectively, with 10 bases between them. Germline V gene sequence: CDR1 SGHRS, CDR2 YFSETQ.